These 30 T cell receptor beta chains were all obtained from the same sample, sequenced in a study of T cell repertoires and HLA-DP antigens. Their recognized antigens are unknown. The table came from immunoSEQ multiplex PCR; TCRdb's copy has only in-frame clones and leaves some out. The table records 65,000 to 90,000 clones, around 77% of them present only once. Sequencing was carried out using CD4+ T cells from PBMCs. Receptors originate from a man aged 60-69 years in good health and CMV-seronegative.

This chain uses TRBV6-1 with TRBJ1-2; D is ambiguous. The germline gives CDR1 MNHNS, CDR2 SASEGT. The V gene lost 1 base and the J gene lost 4 bases, with 4 bases spanning the gap. This CDR3 has 12 amino acids. As DNA, the CDR3 is TGTGCCAGCAGTGAAGATGGCTATGGCTACACCTTC. Translating it yields CASSEDGYGYTF.

This sequence joins TRBV13 and TRBJ2-7; 13 nucleotides line up with TRBD2. The germline gives CDR1 PRHDT, CDR2 FYEKMQ (reference sequence). This CDR3 is 17 amino acids long. V lost 5 bases and J lost 0; bases outside the gene matches: 7. Here the CDR3 DNA reads TGTGCCAGCAGCGAAGGGACTAGCGGGGTTATCTCCTACGAGCAGTACTTC. It translates to CASSEGTSGVISYEQYF.

The rearrangement joins TRBV28 to TRBJ2-7; 8 bases line up with TRBD1. This CDR3 region has 14 residues. CDR1 and CDR2 (germline): MDHEN, SYDVKM. V dropped 10 bases and J dropped 4; count of bases not matched to a gene: 12. CDR3 DNA: TGTGCCACCCGCCGGGGGCAGGGGGCTTACGAGCAGTACTTC. Encoded protein: CATRRGQGAYEQYF.

This rearrangement joins TRBV27 to TRBJ1-6; possible D gene TRBD1, 6 bases. Germline V gene sequence: CDR1 MNHEY, CDR2 SMNVEV (reference sequence). The V end lost 8 bases, the J end lost 6 bases, and 11 bases lay between the germline ends. CDR3 length: 13 residues. The CDR3 DNA is TGTGCCAGCGCTCAGGGGAGTAATTCACCCCTCCACTTT. Amino acids: CASAQGSNSPLHF.

The V and J genes are TRBV6-1 and TRBJ2-5; 9 bases map to TRBD2. Germline V gene data show CDR1 as MNHNS and CDR2 as SASEGT. J gave up 10 bases and V 8 bases, and 5 bases lay outside the gene matches. The CDR3 is made up of 11 amino acids. CDR3 nucleotide sequence: TGTGCCAGCGGTAGCGGGAGAGACCAGTACTTC. Its protein product is CASGSGRDQYF.

This sequence joins TRBV2 and TRBJ2-1; D is ambiguous. Germline V CDR1 and CDR2: SNHLY, FYNNEI. V was pared by 8 bases and J by 9 bases, with 14 bases between. The CDR3 consists of 12 residues. DNA for the CDR3: TGTGCCAGCGCACTGAGTCTGGGTGAGCAGTTCTTC. This translates into CASALSLGEQFF.

This clone was found a few times. The chain is built from TRBV18 and TRBJ1-1; unclear D gene. Germline V CDR1 and CDR2: KGHSH, LQKENI. V lost 2 bases, J lost 3 bases, and 10 bases lay in between. The CDR3 has 14 amino acids. CDR3 sequence (DNA): TGTGCCAGCTCACCATCCACCTCGGACACTGAAGCTTTCTTT. This codes for CASSPSTSDTEAFF.

The gene calls are TRBV20-1 and TRBJ1-4; 8 positions agree with TRBD1. The CDR3 consists of 11 residues. Germline V gene sequence: CDR1 DFQATT, CDR2 SNEGSKA (reference sequence). V dropped 5 bases and J dropped 11; count of bases not matched to a gene: 4. The CDR3 bases are TGCAGTGCTCATAGGACAGGGAAACTGTTTTTT. Protein: CSAHRTGKLFF.

In this sample, this clone turned up once. The chain couples TRBV28 to TRBJ2-5, with D uncertain. Trimming left V 6 bases short and J 3 bases short, with 5 bases between. Germline assignment: CDR1 MDHEN and CDR2 SYDVKM. The CDR3 sequence is 11 residues long. CDR3 loop: CASRGKETQYF. Written as DNA, the CDR3 is TGTGCCAGCAGGGGGAAAGAGACCCAGTACTTC. Together with reference TRBV28 and TRBJ2-5, the CDR3 gives the full variable domain: DVKVTQSSRYLVKRTGEKVFLECVQDMDHENMFWYRQDPGLGLRLIYFSYDVKMKEKGDIPEGYSVSREKKERFSLILESASTNQTSMYLCASRGKETQYFGPGTRLLVL.

The chain combines TRBV15 with TRBJ2-1, with 8 bases identical to TRBD1. The germline CDR1 and CDR2 sequences are LNHNV and YYDKDF (reference sequence). This CDR3 has 14 amino acids. Losses at the gene ends were 5 bases for V and 6 bases for J; bases not matched to a gene: 6. In DNA, the CDR3 is TGTGCCACCAGCGGACAGACAGGGGTCAATGAGCAGTTCTTC. It translates to CATSGQTGVNEQFF.

This sequence joins TRBV28 and TRBJ2-2, with 8 bases matching TRBD1. Germline V gives CDR1 MDHEN, CDR2 SYDVKM. CDR3 length equals 15 residues. After removal of 5 bases from V and 5 bases from J, the junction contained 7 bases not matched to a gene. The CDR3 is CASSLPGGTTGELFF. The DNA of the CDR3 is TGTGCCAGCAGTCTCCCAGGGGGCACTACCGGGGAGCTGTTTTTT.

The genes are TRBV19 and TRBJ1-4; 8 bases agree with TRBD1. From germline, CDR1 is LNHDA and CDR2 SQIVND (reference sequence). V lost 5 bases, J lost 4 bases, and 3 bases stayed unmatched. There are 14 residues in the CDR3. In nucleotides, the CDR3 is TGTGCCAGTAGTTCTGGACAGGGTAATGAAAAACTGTTTTTT. Its translation: CASSSGQGNEKLFF.

The V gene is TRBV5-1, the J gene TRBJ2-3; TRBD2 agrees at 13 bases. CDR1 and CDR2 from the germline V gene are SGHRS and YFSETQ. Trimming at V came to 0 bases and at J to 3 bases, leaving 4 bases not matched to a gene. The CDR3 is 17 amino acids. The CDR3 spells CASSLALTSGRTDTQYF. The CDR3 DNA reads as TGCGCCAGCAGCTTGGCCTTGACTAGCGGGAGGACAGATACGCAGTATTTT.

CDR3 sequence reads: CAWNVGNTIYF. The CDR3 nucleotides read TGTGCCTGGAACGTTGGAAACACCATATATTTT. J is TRBJ1-3 and V is TRBV30; D ambiguous. Trimming removed 4 bases from V and 3 bases from J, with 4 bases in between. This CDR3 comprises 11 residues. Germline V gene data show CDR1 as GTSNPN and CDR2 as SVGIG (reference sequence). The whole variable domain, remainder taken from reference TRBV30 and TRBJ1-3, is SQTIHQWPATLVQPVGSPLSLECTVEGTSNPNLYWYRQAAGRGLQLLFYSVGIGQISSEVPQNLSASRPQDRQFILSSKKLLLSDSGFYLCAWNVGNTIYFGEGSWLTVV.

This chain links TRBV5-4 with TRBJ1-4; D is ambiguous. Trimming pared 4 bases from V and 4 bases from J, leaving 11 bases between. Germline-derived CDR1 and CDR2 are SGHNT and YYREEE (reference sequence). The CDR3 consists of 14 residues. The CDR3 DNA reads TGTGCCAGCAGCCACCCGACTAGTAATGAAAAACTGTTTTTT. As protein: CASSHPTSNEKLFF.

V and J are TRBV5-1 and TRBJ2-6, with a weak D call TRBD2 (5 bases). Germline assignment: CDR1 SGHRS and CDR2 YFSETQ. The germline V and J ends were trimmed by 1 base and 0 bases, with 5 bases remaining between them. This CDR3 contains 15 residues. The DNA of the CDR3 is TGCGCCAGCAGCTTGCGGGACTCTGGGGCCAACGTCCTGACTTTC. The encoded protein is CASSLRDSGANVLTF.

This rearrangement joins TRBV2 to TRBJ1-1; no reliable D call. The V gene lost 2 bases and the J gene lost 0 bases, with 7 bases spanning the gap. Germline V lookup: CDR1 SNHLY, CDR2 FYNNEI. CDR3 size: 14 residues. CDR3 sequence (DNA): TGTGCCAGCAGTGAAAGGACCATGAACACTGAAGCTTTCTTT. Its protein is CASSERTMNTEAFF. The whole variable domain, remainder taken from reference TRBV2 and TRBJ1-1, is EPEVTQTPSHQVTQMGQEVILRCVPISNHLYFYWYRQILGQKVEFLVSFYNNEISEKSEIFDDQFSVERPDGSNFTLKIRSTKLEDSAMYFCASSERTMNTEAFFGQGTRLTVV.

The count of this clone is one. This rearrangement joins TRBV5-1 to TRBJ2-7, with TRBD1 matching over 7 bases. This CDR3 spans 15 amino acids. Germline trimming cut 0 bases from V and 2 bases from J; bases unmatched to any gene: 5. CDR1 and CDR2 from the germline V gene are SGHRS and YFSETQ. This CDR3 reads CASSLAWGTAYEQYV. DNA for the CDR3: TGCGCCAGCAGCTTGGCTTGGGGGACAGCCTACGAGCAGTACGTC.

The rearrangement uses TRBV19 and TRBJ2-7; D is possibly TRBD2 (6 bases). The CDR3 is 14 amino acids. Germline V CDR1 and CDR2: LNHDA, SQIVND (reference sequence). Deletions cut 5 bases from V and 6 bases from J, with 17 bases between. The CDR3 DNA follows: TGTGCCAGTAGTGGCCGACCTAGCGTGGGCGAGCAGTACGTC. Translating it yields CASSGRPSVGEQYV.

The chain has TRBV15 and TRBJ1-4; the D is unclear. In germline, CDR1 is LNHNV, CDR2 YYDKDF (reference sequence). The CDR3 covers 15 residues. Trimming pared 0 bases from V and 2 bases from J, leaving 7 bases between. The CDR3 region is CATSRDQWTNEKLFF. Written as DNA, the CDR3 is TGTGCCACCAGCAGAGATCAGTGGACTAATGAAAAACTGTTTTTT. The full variable domain, its missing parts supplied by reference TRBV15 and TRBJ1-4, is DAMVIQNPRYQVTQFGKPVTLSCSQTLNHNVMYWYQQKSSQAPKLLFHYYDKDFNNEADTPDNFQSRRPNTSFCFLDIRSPGLGDTAMYLCATSRDQWTNEKLFFGSGTQLSVL.

The V call is TRBV7-2, the J call TRBJ2-1; 12 bases align to TRBD2. Germline V CDR1 and CDR2: SGHTA, FQGNSA. The CDR3 is 15 amino acids. V was clipped by 3 bases and J by 10 bases; unmatched bases: 7. DNA of the CDR3: TGTGCCAGCAGCTTGGCTAGCGGGAGGGCGGGGGAGCAGTTCTTC. As protein: CASSLASGRAGEQFF.

The genes are TRBV23-1 and TRBJ2-7; 7 positions match TRBD1. TRBV23-1 is an ORF, with its function uncertain. With V trimmed by 0 bases and J by 7 bases, 9 bases remained unmatched. The CDR3 has 15 amino acids. CDR3 loop: CASSQSVVQTGEQYV. CDR3 nucleotide sequence: TGCGCCAGCAGTCAATCGGTCGTTCAGACAGGGGAGCAGTACGTC.

This chain joins TRBV9 and TRBJ1-3; D is uncertain. In germline, CDR1 is SGDLS, CDR2 YYNGEE. The CDR3 sequence is 15 residues long. V was trimmed by 2 bases and J by 2 bases, leaving 11 bases between them. This CDR3 is CASSVRPSPGNTIYF. In DNA, the CDR3 is TGTGCCAGCAGCGTGCGTCCTTCCCCTGGAAACACCATATATTTT.

The chain combines TRBV6-6 with TRBJ2-7, with D uncertain. Germline-derived CDR1 and CDR2 are MNHNY and SVGAGI (reference sequence). V lost 6 bases, J lost 0 bases, and 12 bases lay in between. The CDR3 consists of 14 residues. The CDR3 protein is CASRSSLTSYEQYV. The CDR3 nucleotides are TGTGCCAGCAGGTCCTCCTTAACCTCCTACGAGCAGTACGTC.

The chain recombines TRBV7-3 with TRBJ2-5; 9 bases fit TRBD2. The CDR3 is 15 residues long. The germline V gene has CDR1 SGHTA and CDR2 FQGTGA. J gave up 5 bases and V 2 bases, and 6 bases lay outside the gene matches. The CDR3 is CASSLLGAGGETQYF. Written as DNA, the CDR3 is TGTGCCAGCAGCTTACTTGGGGCGGGAGGGGAGACCCAGTACTTC.

The V call is TRBV6-1, the J call TRBJ2-1, with 7 bases that match TRBD2. The germline V gene encodes CDR1 MNHNS and CDR2 SASEGT. The CDR3 contains 16 residues. The V segment lost 0 bases and the J segment 7 bases; nucleotides outside the gene matches: 9. CDR3 DNA: TGTGCCAGCAGTGAAGCCGCGGGGGTGGTGACGAATGAGCAGTTCTTC. Protein: CASSEAAGVVTNEQFF.

This clone has more than one count but fewer than ten. The rearrangement uses TRBV6-1 and TRBJ2-1; D ambiguous. Trimming stripped 7 bases from V and 8 bases from J, with 15 bases between. The CDR3 covers 13 residues. In germline, CDR1 is MNHNS, CDR2 SASEGT. CDR3 nucleotides: TGTGCCAGCACCCGGTTTCGTGCGGATGAGCAGTTCTTC. The encoded protein is CASTRFRADEQFF.

The chain combines TRBV7-2 with TRBJ2-3, with D uncertain. CDR3 length: 13 residues. The germline gives CDR1 SGHTA, CDR2 FQGNSA. V gave up 2 bases and J gave up 2 bases, with 5 bases separating them. The CDR3 here is CASSLTTTDTQYF. The CDR3 region has the DNA TGTGCCAGCAGCTTAACCACCACAGATACGCAGTATTTT.

This clone was observed a handful of times. This chain uses TRBV28 with TRBJ2-7, with 8 bases fitting TRBD2. The CDR3 runs to 14 residues. Trimming removed 6 bases from V and 3 bases from J; junction bases left unmatched: 7. CDR1 MDHEN and CDR2 SYDVKM come from the germline V gene. The CDR3 loop reads CASSRSRGGYEQYF. CDR3 in DNA: TGTGCCAGCAGCCGAAGTCGGGGGGGCTACGAGCAGTACTTC.

The CDR3 DNA reads as TGTGCCAGCAGCCCCCCCGGACTAGCGGGCCAAGATACGCAGTATTTT. Translation gives CASSPPGLAGQDTQYF. The V call is TRBV9, the J call TRBJ2-3, with 11 bases identical to TRBD2. CDR1 and CDR2 from the germline V gene are SGDLS and YYNGEE. The CDR3 extends over 16 amino acids. Trimming removed 4 bases from V and 5 bases from J; junction bases left unmatched: 9.